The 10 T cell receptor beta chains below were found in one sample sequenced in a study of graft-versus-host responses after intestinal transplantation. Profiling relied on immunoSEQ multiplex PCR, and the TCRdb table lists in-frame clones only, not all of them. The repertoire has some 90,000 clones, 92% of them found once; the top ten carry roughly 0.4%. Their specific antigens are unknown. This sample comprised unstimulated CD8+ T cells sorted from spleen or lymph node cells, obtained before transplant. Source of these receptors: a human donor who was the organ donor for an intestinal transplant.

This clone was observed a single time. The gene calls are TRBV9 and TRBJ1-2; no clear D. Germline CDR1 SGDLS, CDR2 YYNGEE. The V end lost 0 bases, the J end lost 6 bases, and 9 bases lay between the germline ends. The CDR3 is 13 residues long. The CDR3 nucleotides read TGTGCCAGCAGCGTAGGAAGTAGCCATGGCTACACCTTC. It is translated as CASSVGSSHGYTF.

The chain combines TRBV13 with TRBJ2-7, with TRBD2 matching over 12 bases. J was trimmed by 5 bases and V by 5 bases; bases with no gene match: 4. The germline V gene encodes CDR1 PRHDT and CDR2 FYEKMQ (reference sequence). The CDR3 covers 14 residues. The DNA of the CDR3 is TGTGCCAGCAGCCTCCGACTAGCGGGGGACGAGCAGTACTTC. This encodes CASSLRLAGDEQYF.

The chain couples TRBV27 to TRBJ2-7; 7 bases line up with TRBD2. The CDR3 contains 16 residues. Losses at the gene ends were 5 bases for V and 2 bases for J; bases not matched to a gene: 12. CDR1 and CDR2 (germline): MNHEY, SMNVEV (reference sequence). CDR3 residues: CASSPTPTSWTYEQYF. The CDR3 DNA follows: TGTGCCAGCAGTCCAACCCCGACTAGCTGGACCTACGAGCAGTACTTC.

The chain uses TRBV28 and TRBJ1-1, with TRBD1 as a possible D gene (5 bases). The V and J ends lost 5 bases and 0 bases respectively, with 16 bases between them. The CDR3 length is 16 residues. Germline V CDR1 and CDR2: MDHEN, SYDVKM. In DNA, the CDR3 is TGTGCCAGCAGTCCGCTGGGGGGTCCAATGAACACTGAAGCTTTCTTT. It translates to CASSPLGGPMNTEAFF.

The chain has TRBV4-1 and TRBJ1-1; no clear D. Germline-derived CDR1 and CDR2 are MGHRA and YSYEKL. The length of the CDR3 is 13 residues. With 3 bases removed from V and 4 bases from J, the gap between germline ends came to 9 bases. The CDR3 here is CASSQGGSTEAFF. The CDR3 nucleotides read TGCGCCAGCAGCCAGGGAGGTAGCACTGAAGCTTTCTTT.

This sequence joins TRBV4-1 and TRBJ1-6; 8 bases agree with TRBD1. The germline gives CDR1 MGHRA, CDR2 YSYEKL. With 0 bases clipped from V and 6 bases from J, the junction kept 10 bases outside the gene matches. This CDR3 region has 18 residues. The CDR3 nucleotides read TGCGCCAGCAGCCAAGATTCGGGCAGGGGGCTGGCTAATTCACCCCTCCACTTT. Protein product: CASSQDSGRGLANSPLHF.

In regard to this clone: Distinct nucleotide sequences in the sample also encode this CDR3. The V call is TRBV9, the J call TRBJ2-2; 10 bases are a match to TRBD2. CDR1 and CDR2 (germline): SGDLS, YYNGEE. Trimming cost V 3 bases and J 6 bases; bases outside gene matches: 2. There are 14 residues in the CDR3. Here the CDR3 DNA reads TGTGCCAGCAGCGCAAGCGGGGGGGCCGGGGAGCTGTTTTTT. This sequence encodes CASSASGGAGELFF. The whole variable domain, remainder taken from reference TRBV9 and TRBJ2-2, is DSGVTQTPKHLITATGQRVTLRCSPRSGDLSVYWYQQSLDQGLQFLIQYYNGEERAKGNILERFSAQQFPDLHSELNLSSLELGDSALYFCASSASGGAGELFFGEGSRLTVL.

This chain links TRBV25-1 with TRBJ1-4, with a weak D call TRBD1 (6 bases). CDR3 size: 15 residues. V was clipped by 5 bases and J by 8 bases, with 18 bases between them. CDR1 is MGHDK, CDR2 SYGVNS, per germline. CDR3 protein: CASSPRGALREKLFF. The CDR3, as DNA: TGTGCCAGCAGTCCACGGGGGGCTCTGAGGGAAAAACTGTTTTTT.

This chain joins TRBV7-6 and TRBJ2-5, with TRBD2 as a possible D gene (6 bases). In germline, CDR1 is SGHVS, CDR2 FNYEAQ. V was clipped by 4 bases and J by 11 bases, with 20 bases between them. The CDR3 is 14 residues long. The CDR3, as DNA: TGTGCCAGCAGCTACCAGATTTCCGGAGGGCAGCAGTACTTC. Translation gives CASSYQISGGQQYF. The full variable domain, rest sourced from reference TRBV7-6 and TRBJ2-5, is GAGVSQSPRYKVTKRGQDVALRCDPISGHVSLYWYRQALGQGPEFLTYFNYEAQQDKSGLPNDRFSAERPEGSISTLTIQRTEQRDSAMYRCASSYQISGGQQYFGPGTRLLVL.

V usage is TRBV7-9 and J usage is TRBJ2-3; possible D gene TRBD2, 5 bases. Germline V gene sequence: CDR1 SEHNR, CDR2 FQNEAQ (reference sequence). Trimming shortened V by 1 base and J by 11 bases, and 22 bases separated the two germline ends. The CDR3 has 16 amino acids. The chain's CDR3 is CASSLGSPRTVIKQYF. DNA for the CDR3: TGTGCCAGCAGCTTAGGGTCTCCGCGGACTGTGATTAAGCAGTATTTT.